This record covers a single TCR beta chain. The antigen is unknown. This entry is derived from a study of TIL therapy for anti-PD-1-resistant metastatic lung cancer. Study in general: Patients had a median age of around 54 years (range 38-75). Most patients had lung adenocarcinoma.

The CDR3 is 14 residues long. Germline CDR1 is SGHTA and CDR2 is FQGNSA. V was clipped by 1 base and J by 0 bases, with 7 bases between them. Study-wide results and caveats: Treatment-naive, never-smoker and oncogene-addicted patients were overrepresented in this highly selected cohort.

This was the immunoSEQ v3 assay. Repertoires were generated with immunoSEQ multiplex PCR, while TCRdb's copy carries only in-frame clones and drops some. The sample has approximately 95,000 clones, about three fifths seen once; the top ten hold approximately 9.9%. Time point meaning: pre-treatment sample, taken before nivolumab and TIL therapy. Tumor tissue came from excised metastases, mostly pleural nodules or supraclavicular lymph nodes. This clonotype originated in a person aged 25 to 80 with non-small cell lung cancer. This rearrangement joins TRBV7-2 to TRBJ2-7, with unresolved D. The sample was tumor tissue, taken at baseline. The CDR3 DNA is TGTGCCAGCAGCTTAGACATGAACTCCTACGAGCAGTACTTC. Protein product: CASSLDMNSYEQYF.